This T cell receptor (beta chain) was obtained from a study of T cells in Graves' hyperthyroidism and ophthalmopathy. Study summary: Staff took peripheral blood when the initial diagnosis was made, before any treatment began. Study results and limitations: Ophthalmopathy was predicted by the model a median of roughly 6 months ahead of onset. In the blood, most expanded thyroid clonotypes above 0.001 appeared as well.

This clonotype was counted many times. Its antigen is undetermined. Per the germline V gene, CDR1 is SEHNR and CDR2 is FQNEAQ (reference sequence). The CDR3 loop spans 12 amino acids. Trimming took off 2 bases at V and 5 bases at J, with 6 bases between the two ends. Using RNA transcripts as the source, TCR beta CDR3 regions were amplified. The HTBI primer set was used in a first-round RT-PCR of the TCR CDR3. TCRdb fed the multiplex PCR reads into MiXCR, producing one record per CDR3 protein. The profile covers more than 300,000 distinct CDR3 sequences, with roughly 13% appearing a single time and 9.5% to 11% taken by the ten largest. Diagnostic assessment was based on clinical symptoms, serum thyroxine and TRAb, thyroid ultrasound and orbital computed tomography.

Specimen: blood. This chain uses TRBV7-9 with TRBJ1-1; no clear D gene. The clonotype comes from a woman aged 55 to 70 with Graves' hyperthyroidism. CDR3 coding DNA: TGTGCCAGCAGCTTATTGGGGACTGAAGCTTTCTTT. Translating it yields CASSLLGTEAFF.